This TCR beta chain was captured by sequencing in a study of T cells after yellow fever vaccination. A note on this clonotype: Its specificity is not known.

General study points: Shared CD4/CD8 clonotypes were a small share, likely from convergent recombination. Abundant clonotypes (contaminants from the bulk population) could be present in FACS-sorted repertoires. Although the secondary response was weaker, it peaked faster, at day 5 versus 15. Reappearing after the booster were most of the clones from primary vaccination (around 96% CD4, around 88% CD8).

The ends were cut back, 0 bases at V and 3 bases at J, with 9 bases in the middle. The CDR3 contains 14 residues. CDR1 and CDR2 (germline): SGDLS, YYNGEE. TCRdb analysed the 5' RACE reads with MiXCR anew, one entry per CDR3 protein. Of 250,000 to 300,000 distinct CDR3 sequences in the sample, under 9% were seen once. This chain connects TRBV9 to TRBJ1-2, with D possibly TRBD1 on 6 matching bases. This specimen consisted of CD4+ T cells sorted from PBMCs, obtained 5 days after the yellow fever booster vaccination. This clonotype was obtained from a man aged 18 to 29 who received the YFV17D yellow fever vaccine. The CDR3 region is CASSVAGHDYGYTF. CDR3 nucleotide sequence: TGTGCCAGCAGCGTAGCGGGACATGACTATGGCTACACCTTC.